This TCR beta chain is from a study of blood T cell repertoires in COVID-19. On the study more broadly: PBMCs, B-cell-depleted T cells, or T cells provided the cDNA or gDNA that made up the material.

CDR3 length: 16 amino acids. The trim removed 5 bases at V and 0 bases at J, leaving 7 bases unmatched. CDR1 ENHRY and CDR2 SYGVKD come from the germline V gene. Source study methods: Estimation of nucleated cell counts relied on the amplification of reference gene primers. Clones were sequenced by immunoSEQ multiplex PCR, and TCRdb holds only the in-frame ones, with some missing. The V and J calls and clone size come from that table; D and trimming were worked out from the DNA. The sample holds some 180,000 clones, under 90% seen once. The sequencing sample was made of peripheral blood. The sequence was obtained from a man aged 35 to 55 with acute or convalescent COVID-19. The chain links TRBV10-3 to TRBJ1-2; 9 bases match TRBD1. The chain's CDR3 is CAISTGGAEANYGYTF. The CDR3 bases are TGTGCCATCAGTACAGGGGGCGCGGAAGCTAACTATGGCTACACCTTC.